This TCR beta chain stems from a study of type 1 and type 2 diabetes patients. Study at large: CD4+ or CD8+ T cells were positively selected from PBMCs with microbeads. Study-wide points: Some expanded clones seen only in T1D might occur in additional T2D or control samples.

The PCR template was genomic DNA. A primer set of 30 forward and 13 reverse primers amplified the CDR3. A single record per CDR3 protein comes from TCRdb applying MiXCR to the multiplex PCR reads. The sample holds fewer than 300,000 distinct CDR3 sequences, roughly 50% seen once. The CDR3 is 18 amino acids. Trimming took 1 base from V and 3 from J; bases not matched to a gene: 10. Germline CDR1 reads GTSNPN; CDR2 reads SVGIG (reference sequence). In the case of this clonotype: The antigen remains unidentified.

This chain joins TRBV30 and TRBJ2-6; 9 positions agree with TRBD1. This clonotype originated in a man between 18 and 29 years old with type 2 diabetes. The sample taken for sequencing was peripheral blood mononuclear cells (PBMCs). The CDR3 here is CAWSGKDRGFIGANVLTF. The DNA of the CDR3 is TGTGCCTGGAGTGGTAAGGACAGGGGTTTCATTGGGGCCAACGTCCTGACTTTC.